What follows describes a single TCR beta chain. The data stem from a study of cytomegalovirus exposure and HLA in healthy donors. The PCR used 60 Vbeta and 13 Jbeta primers. Assay: immunoSEQ multiplex PCR; the TCRdb copy retains only in-frame clones and omits some. The sample has over 200,000 clones, roughly 84% seen once. Sequencing was done on a sample of PBMCs. This TCR derives from a human donor in good health.

Written as DNA, the CDR3 is TGTGCCATCAGTGAGTCGACGACCGGACAGGGCGGGGAGACCCAGTACTTC. Translation gives CAISESTTGQGGETQYF. The chain couples TRBV10-3 to TRBJ2-5; the match to TRBD1 covers 8 bases. CDR1 and CDR2 (germline): ENHRY, SYGVKD. The CDR3 covers 17 residues. Trimming removed 0 bases from V and 5 bases from J; junction bases left unmatched: 11.